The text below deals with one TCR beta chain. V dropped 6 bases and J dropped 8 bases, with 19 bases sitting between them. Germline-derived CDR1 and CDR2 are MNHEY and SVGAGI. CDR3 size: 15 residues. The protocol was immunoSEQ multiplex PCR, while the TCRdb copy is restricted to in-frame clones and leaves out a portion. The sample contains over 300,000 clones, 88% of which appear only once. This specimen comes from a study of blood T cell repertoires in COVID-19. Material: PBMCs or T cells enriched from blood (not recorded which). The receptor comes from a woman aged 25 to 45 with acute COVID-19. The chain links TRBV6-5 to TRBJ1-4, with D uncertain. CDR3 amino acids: CASSPERLGREKLFF. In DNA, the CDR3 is TGTGCCAGCAGCCCCGAACGTCTAGGGAGGGAAAAACTGTTTTTT.